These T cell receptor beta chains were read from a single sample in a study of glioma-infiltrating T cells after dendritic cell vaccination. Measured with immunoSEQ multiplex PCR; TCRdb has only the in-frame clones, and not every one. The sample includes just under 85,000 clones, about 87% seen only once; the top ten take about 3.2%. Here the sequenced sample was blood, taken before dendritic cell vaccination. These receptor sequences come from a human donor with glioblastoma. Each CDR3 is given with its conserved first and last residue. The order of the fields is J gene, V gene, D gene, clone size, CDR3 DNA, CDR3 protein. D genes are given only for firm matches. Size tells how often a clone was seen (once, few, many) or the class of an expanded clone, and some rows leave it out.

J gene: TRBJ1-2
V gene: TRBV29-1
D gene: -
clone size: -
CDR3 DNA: TGCAGCGCCGCGGGGTTGACCTATGGCTACACCTTC
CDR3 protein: CSAAGLTYGYTF

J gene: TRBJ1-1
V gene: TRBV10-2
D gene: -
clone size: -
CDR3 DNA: TGCGCCAGTTCCCGATTCGGGCAGGGCACTGAAGCTTTCTTT
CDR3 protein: CASSRFGQGTEAFF

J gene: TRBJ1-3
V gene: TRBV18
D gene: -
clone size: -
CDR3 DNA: TGTGCCAGCTTGACCGGGACACCCGGAAACACCATATATTTT
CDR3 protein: CASLTGTPGNTIYF

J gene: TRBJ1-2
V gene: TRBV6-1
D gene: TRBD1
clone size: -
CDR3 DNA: TGTGCCAGCAGCCCTGAGGGACAGCTGCCCTATGGCTACACCTTC
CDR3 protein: CASSPEGQLPYGYTF

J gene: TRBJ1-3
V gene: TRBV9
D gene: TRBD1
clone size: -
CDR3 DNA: TGTGCCAGCAGCGAAGGGGGCGCAGGAAACACCATATATTTT
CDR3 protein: CASSEGGAGNTIYF

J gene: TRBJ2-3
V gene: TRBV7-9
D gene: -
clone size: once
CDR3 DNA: TGTGCCAGCACCGACACCGGAGATACGCAGTATTTT
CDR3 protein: CASTDTGDTQYF

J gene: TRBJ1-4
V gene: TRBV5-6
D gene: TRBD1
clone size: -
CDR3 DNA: TGTGCCAGCAGCGCGGACAGGGTGGGTGAAAAACTGTTTTTT
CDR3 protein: CASSADRVGEKLFF

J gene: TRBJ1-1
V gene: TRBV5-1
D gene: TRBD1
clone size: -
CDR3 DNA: TGCGCCAGCAGCTTGGAGGGGACAGGGATGGTAGACACTGAAGCTTTCTTT
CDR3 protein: CASSLEGTGMVDTEAFF

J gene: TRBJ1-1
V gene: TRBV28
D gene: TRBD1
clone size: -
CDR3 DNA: TGTGCCAGCTTCGGACAGGGGGCACGAACTGAAGCTTTCTTT
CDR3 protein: CASFGQGARTEAFF

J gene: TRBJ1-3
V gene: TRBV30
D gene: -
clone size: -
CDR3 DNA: TGTGCCTGGACATACGGAGTACACTCTGGAAACACCATATATTTT
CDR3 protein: CAWTYGVHSGNTIYF

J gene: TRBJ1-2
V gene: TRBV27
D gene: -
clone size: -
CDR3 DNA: TGTGCCAGCGGATACGACAGTTCCCCTTTGCCCTATGGCTACACCTTC
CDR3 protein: CASGYDSSPLPYGYTF

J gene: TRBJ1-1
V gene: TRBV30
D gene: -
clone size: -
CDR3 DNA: TGTGCCTGGAGTGTAGCTGGGGCCCTGAACACTGAAGCTTTCTTT
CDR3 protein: CAWSVAGALNTEAFF

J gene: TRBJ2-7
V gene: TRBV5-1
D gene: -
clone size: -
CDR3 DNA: TGCGCCAGCAGCTTGGCCCAGGTAAGCTCCTACGAGCAGTACTTC
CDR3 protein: CASSLAQVSSYEQYF

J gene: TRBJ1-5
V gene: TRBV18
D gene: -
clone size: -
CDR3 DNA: TGTGCCAGCTCACGGGACTCCGATCAGCCCCAGCATTTT
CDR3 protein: CASSRDSDQPQHF

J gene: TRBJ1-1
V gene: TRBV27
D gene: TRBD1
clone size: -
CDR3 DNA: TGTGCCAGCAGTTTGAGGGGGCGACCTGAAGCTTTCTTT
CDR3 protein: CASSLRGRPEAFF

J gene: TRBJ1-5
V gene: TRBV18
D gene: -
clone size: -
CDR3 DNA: TGTGCCAGCTCACCAGGCAGTGGTGGGGCACAGCCCCAGCATTTT
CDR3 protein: CASSPGSGGAQPQHF

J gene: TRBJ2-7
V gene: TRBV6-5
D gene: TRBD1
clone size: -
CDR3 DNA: TGTGCCAGCAGCCGACAGGGGAGCTCCTACGAGCAGTACTTC
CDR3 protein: CASSRQGSSYEQYF

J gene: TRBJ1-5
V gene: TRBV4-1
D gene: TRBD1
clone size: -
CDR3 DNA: TGCGCCAGCAGCCGCACGGGACAGGGTGATCAGCCCCAGCATTTT
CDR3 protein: CASSRTGQGDQPQHF

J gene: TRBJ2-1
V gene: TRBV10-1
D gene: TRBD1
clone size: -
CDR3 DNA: TGCGCCAGCAGTGAGACTATAGGGGACAGGGACAATGAGCAGTTCTTC
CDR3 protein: CASSETIGDRDNEQFF

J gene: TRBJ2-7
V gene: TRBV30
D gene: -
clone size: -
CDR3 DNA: TGTGCCTGGAGCCGACTGGCCTCCTACGAGCAGTACTTC
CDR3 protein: CAWSRLASYEQYF

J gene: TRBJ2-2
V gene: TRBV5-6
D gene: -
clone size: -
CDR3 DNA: TGTGCCAGCAGCTTTTCAGGGGCCCGGGGCACCGGGGAGCTGTTTTTT
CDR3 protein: CASSFSGARGTGELFF

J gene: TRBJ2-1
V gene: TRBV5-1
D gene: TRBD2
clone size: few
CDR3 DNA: TGCGCCAGCAGCTTTGTACCGGGACTAGCGGGTGATGAGCAGTTCTTC
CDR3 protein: CASSFVPGLAGDEQFF

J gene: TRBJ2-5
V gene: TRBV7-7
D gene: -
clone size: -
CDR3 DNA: TGTGCTAGCAGCTTAGTGGTCGGTAGGGGGGAGACCCAGTACTTC
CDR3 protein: CASSLVVGRGETQYF

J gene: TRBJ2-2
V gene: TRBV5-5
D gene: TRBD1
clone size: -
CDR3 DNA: TGTGCCAGCAGCTTTCCGGGACAGGGCAGGACCGGGGAGCTGTTTTTT
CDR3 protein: CASSFPGQGRTGELFF

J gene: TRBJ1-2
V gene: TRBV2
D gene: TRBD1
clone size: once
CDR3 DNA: TGTGCCAGCAGGGGGACAGGCAAAGTCTATGGCTACACCTTC
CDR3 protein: CASRGTGKVYGYTF

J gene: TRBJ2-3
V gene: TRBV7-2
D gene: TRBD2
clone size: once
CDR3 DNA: TGTGCCAGCAGCTTAGACGGCGGGAGGGTAGATACGCAGTATTTT
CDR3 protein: CASSLDGGRVDTQYF

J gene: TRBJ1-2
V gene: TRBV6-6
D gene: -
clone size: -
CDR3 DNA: TGTGCCAGCAACAACTGGGCACAGGGTGGGACCTATGGCTACACCTTC
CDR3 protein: CASNNWAQGGTYGYTF

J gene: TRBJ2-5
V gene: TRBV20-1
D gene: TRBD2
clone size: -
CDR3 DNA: TGCAGTGCCCAGCGGGAGGAGACCCAGTACTTC
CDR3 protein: CSAQREETQYF

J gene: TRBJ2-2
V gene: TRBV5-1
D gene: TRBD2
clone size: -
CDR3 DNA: TGCGCCAGCAGCTCCCGGACTAGTGCTAACACCGGGGAGCTGTTTTTT
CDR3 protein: CASSSRTSANTGELFF

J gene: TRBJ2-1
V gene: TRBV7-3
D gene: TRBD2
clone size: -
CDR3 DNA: TGTGCCAGCAGCCAAGGGCCCCTAGCGGTCTACAATGAGCAGTTCTTC
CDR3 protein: CASSQGPLAVYNEQFF

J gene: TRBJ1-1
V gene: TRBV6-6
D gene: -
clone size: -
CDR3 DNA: TGTGCCAGCAGTTACCGGGGGAACACTGAAGCTTTCTTT
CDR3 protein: CASSYRGNTEAFF

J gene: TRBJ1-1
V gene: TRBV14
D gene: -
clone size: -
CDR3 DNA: TGTGCCAGCAGCCAATACAGGGACACTGAAGCTTTCTTT
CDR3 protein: CASSQYRDTEAFF

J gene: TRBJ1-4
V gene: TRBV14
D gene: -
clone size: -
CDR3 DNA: TGTGCCAGCAGCCAAAGGGGGAGACCTGAAAAACTGTTTTTT
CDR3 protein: CASSQRGRPEKLFF

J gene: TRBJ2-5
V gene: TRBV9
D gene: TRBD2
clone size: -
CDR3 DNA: TGTGCCAGCAGCCCTAGTGGGGGGAGGGGTGAGACCCAGTACTTC
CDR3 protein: CASSPSGGRGETQYF

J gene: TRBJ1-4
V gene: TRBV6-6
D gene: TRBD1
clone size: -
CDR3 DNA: TGTGCCAGCAGTTATACGGGACAGGGGTATGAAAAACTGTTTTTT
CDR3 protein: CASSYTGQGYEKLFF